Shown below are 22 T cell receptor beta chains from a single sample sequenced in a study of T cells in Graves' hyperthyroidism and ophthalmopathy. Using RNA transcripts as the source, TCR beta CDR3 regions were amplified. During a first-round RT-PCR of the TCR CDR3, the HTBI primer set was used. TCRdb analysed the multiplex PCR reads with MiXCR anew, one entry per CDR3 protein. The table shows a few hundred thousand distinct CDR3 sequences, with less than 20% occurring only once. The sequenced sample was blood. The origin of the receptors is a woman aged 25 to 39 with Graves' hyperthyroidism.

This clonotype has ten or more counts. An end of the junction does not agree with germline; a read error may underlie this. J is TRBJ1-1 and V is TRBV5-1; TRBD1 is a possible D gene (5 bases). Germline V gene lookup returns CDR1 SGHRS and CDR2 YFSETQ. This CDR3 comprises 14 residues. This chain's CDR3 is CASSRDSMNTEAFF. Here the CDR3 DNA reads TGTGCCAGCTCACGAGACAGTATGAACACTGAAGCTTTCTTT. The full variable domain, with the rest looked up from reference TRBV5-1 and TRBJ1-1, is KAGVTQTPRYLIKTRGQQVTLSCSPISGHRSVSWYQQTPGQGLQFLFEYFSETQRNKGNFPGRFSGRQFSNSRSEMNVSTLELGDSALYLCASSRDSMNTEAFFGQGTRLTVV.

Notes on this clonotype: A much more abundant neighbour one base away suggests this may be a read error. The chain links TRBV7-2 to TRBJ2-2; 9 bases match TRBD1. Germline lookup yields CDR1 SGHTA and CDR2 FQGNSA. The CDR3 covers 18 residues. The CDR3 spells CAGSKDRGGLAVTGELFF. For the CDR3, the DNA is TGTGCCGGCAGCAAGGACAGGGGTGGGCTAGCGGTCACCGGGGAGCTGTTTTTT.

This clonotype was detected a few times. The V and J genes are TRBV7-2 and TRBJ2-3; tentatively, D is TRBD2 (5 bases). Germline assignment: CDR1 SGHTA and CDR2 FQGNSA. The length of the CDR3 is 14 residues. The V and J ends lost 2 bases and 5 bases respectively, with 11 bases between them. CDR3 sequence reads: CASSLRRERDTQYF. For the CDR3, the DNA is TGTGCCAGCAGCTTACGTCGGGAAAGAGATACGCAGTATTTT.

This clonotype has at least ten counts. V usage is TRBV30 and J usage is TRBJ2-2, with D perhaps matching TRBD1 or TRBD2 (5 bases each). The V end was cut by 2 bases, the J end by 3 bases, with 13 bases between. Germline V lookup: CDR1 GTSNPN, CDR2 SVGIG (reference sequence). There are 15 residues in the CDR3. CDR3 sequence reads: CAWSPRGVDTGELFF. CDR3 sequence (DNA): TGTGCCTGGAGTCCCCGAGGGGTTGACACCGGGGAGCTGTTTTTT.

This clonotype was observed at least ten times. The chain combines TRBV30 with TRBJ2-7, with D unclear. This CDR3 region has 11 residues. The germline gives CDR1 GTSNPN, CDR2 SVGIG (reference sequence). V lost 0 bases, J lost 5 bases, and 5 bases lay in between. CDR3 region: CAWSVLNEQYF. In DNA, the CDR3 is TGTGCCTGGAGTGTACTAAACGAGCAGTACTTC.

There are a few counts of this clonotype. The rearrangement links TRBV25-1 to TRBJ2-7; D is perhaps TRBD2 (7 bases). Germline values: CDR1 MGHDK, CDR2 SYGVNS. Trimming left V 3 bases short and J 0 bases short, with 15 bases between. There are 16 residues in the CDR3. The DNA for the CDR3 is TGTGCCAGCAGTGAGAGGGGGAGGGGCGCCTCCTACGAGCAGTACTTC. Translating it yields CASSERGRGASYEQYF.

The V call is TRBV12-3 or TRBV12-4, the J call TRBJ2-7; 7 nucleotides line up with TRBD2. V was clipped by 7 bases and J by 5 bases; unmatched bases: 14. CDR3 length: 15 amino acids. CDR3 bases: TGTGCCAGCACCAAAGGCCTAGCGGTTTTCGACGAGCAGTACTTC. Translating it yields CASTKGLAVFDEQYF.

This clonotype has a handful of counts. The chain couples TRBV4-1 to TRBJ2-5, with TRBD2 as a possible D gene (5 bases). Trimming cost V 1 base and J 5 bases, with 14 bases left between them. Germline V lookup: CDR1 MGHRA, CDR2 YSYEKL. The length of the CDR3 is 15 residues. The CDR3 nucleotides are TGCGCCAGCAGCCAAGTCGGGATCCTTGGCGAGACCCAGTACTTC. As protein: CASSQVGILGETQYF.

This chain connects TRBV14 to TRBJ2-1, with TRBD2 matching over 10 bases. Germline CDR1 and CDR2: SGHDN and FVKESK. Trimming cost V 4 bases and J 4 bases; bases outside gene matches: 13. The CDR3 sequence is 18 residues long. This CDR3 is CASSPPLAGVMRYNEQFF. The DNA for the CDR3 is TGTGCCAGCAGCCCCCCCCTAGCGGGAGTTATGCGGTACAATGAGCAGTTCTTC.

On this clonotype: At one end the junction does not follow the germline gene, possibly because of a read error. The chain recombines TRBV19 with TRBJ1-1; D call uncertain. The CDR3 extends over 13 amino acids. The germline V gene encodes CDR1 LNHDA and CDR2 SQIVND (reference sequence). Here the CDR3 reads CAGSFILNTEAFF. For the CDR3, the DNA is TGTGCCGGTAGCTTTATACTGAACACTGAAGCTTTCTTT.

This clonotype appeared many times. The DNA for the CDR3 is TGTGCCAGCAGTGAAGTGGGCCAGGGGACAGATACGCAGTATTTT. Translating it yields CASSEVGQGTDTQYF. The rearrangement joins TRBV2 to TRBJ2-3; maybe TRBD1 (6 bases). The length of the CDR3 is 15 residues. V was shortened by 1 base and J by 3 bases, with 11 bases between the two germline ends. In germline, CDR1 is SNHLY, CDR2 FYNNEI. Together with reference TRBV2 and TRBJ2-3, the CDR3 gives the full variable domain: EPEVTQTPSHQVTQMGQEVILRCVPISNHLYFYWYRQILGQKVEFLVSFYNNEISEKSEIFDDQFSVERPDGSNFTLKIRSTKLEDSAMYFCASSEVGQGTDTQYFGPGTRLTVL.

The rearrangement links TRBV20-1 to TRBJ2-7; 13 nucleotides line up with TRBD2. The J segment lost 4 bases and the V segment lost 3 bases, leaving 6 bases of the junction unmatched. The length of the CDR3 is 15 residues. The V gene's germline CDR1 is DFQATT and CDR2 SNEGSKA (reference sequence). The CDR3 spells CSARATSGRQYEQYF. The CDR3 nucleotides read TGCAGTGCTAGGGCGACTAGCGGGAGGCAGTACGAGCAGTACTTC.

Ten or more counts support this clonotype. The rearrangement uses TRBV20-1 and TRBJ1-1, with D possibly matching TRBD1 (6 bases). The germline V gene encodes CDR1 DFQATT and CDR2 SNEGSKA (reference sequence). The CDR3 length is 15 residues. The V and J ends lost 2 bases and 0 bases respectively, with 13 bases between them. The CDR3 spells CSARKAGGLNTEAFF. Written as DNA, the CDR3 is TGCAGTGCTAGAAAAGCCGGGGGCTTGAACACTGAAGCTTTCTTT.

There are many counts of this clonotype. The chain links TRBV13 to TRBJ2-1, with TRBD1 matching 10 bases. Germline trimming cut 1 base from V and 9 bases from J; bases unmatched to any gene: 6. The CDR3 runs 15 residues. Per the germline V gene, CDR1 is PRHDT and CDR2 is FYEKMQ (reference sequence). The CDR3 DNA reads TGTGCCAGCAGCTTAGACGGGGACAGGGGTACTGAGCAGTTCTTC. Protein sequence: CASSLDGDRGTEQFF.

Details on this clonotype: One base away lies a much larger clone, so this may be a sequencing read error. The chain carries TRBV7-2 and TRBJ2-7; possible D gene TRBD2, 6 bases. Germline V gene sequence: CDR1 SGHTA, CDR2 FQGNSA. The CDR3 contains 14 residues. The ends were cut back, 2 bases at V and 3 bases at J, with 11 bases in the middle. The CDR3 DNA follows: TGTACCAGCAGCTTAAGCGGGCCTGGCTACGAGCAGTACTTC. Its protein is CTSSLSGPGYEQYF.

Regarding this clonotype: Since a much larger clone is just one base distant, this may be a read error. Here the CDR3 DNA reads TGTGCCAGCGTACGGACAGTCTACAATGAGCAGTTCTTC. Its translation: CASVRTVYNEQFF. The V and J genes are TRBV27 and TRBJ2-1; a weak D match, TRBD1 (6 bases). Germline assignment: CDR1 MNHEY and CDR2 SMNVEV (reference sequence). This CDR3 comprises 13 residues. Trimming shortened V by 8 bases and J by 3 bases, and 11 bases separated the two germline ends.

This clonotype was seen a few times. This chain links TRBV20-1 with TRBJ1-4; possibly TRBD1 for D (6 bases). V was clipped by 0 bases and J by 8 bases, with 13 bases between them. The V gene's germline CDR1 is DFQATT and CDR2 SNEGSKA (reference sequence). The CDR3 contains 14 residues. In DNA, the CDR3 is TGCAGTGCTAGAGAGGCTATTGGACAGGAAAAACTGTTTTTT. Its translation: CSAREAIGQEKLFF.

This clonotype came up a few times. This chain joins TRBV5-6 and TRBJ2-1; D possibly corresponds to TRBD1 (5 bases). V gave up 4 bases and J gave up 0 bases, with 11 bases separating them. The CDR3 consists of 15 residues. Germline loops: CDR1 SGHDT, CDR2 YYEEEE. CDR3 DNA: TGTGCCAGCAGCGTAACAGGAAGCTCCTACAATGAGCAGTTCTTC. Protein: CASSVTGSSYNEQFF.

The rearrangement uses TRBV28 and TRBJ1-4, with TRBD1 matching 11 bases. Trimming took 5 bases from V and 6 from J; bases not matched to a gene: 5. Germline CDR1 reads MDHEN; CDR2 reads SYDVKM. The CDR3 length is 15 residues. CDR3: CASSRPGQGDEKLFF. CDR3 nucleotide sequence: TGTGCCAGCAGTCGACCGGGACAGGGGGATGAAAAACTGTTTTTT. Full variable domain (outside the CDR3, taken from reference TRBV28 and TRBJ1-4): DVKVTQSSRYLVKRTGEKVFLECVQDMDHENMFWYRQDPGLGLRLIYFSYDVKMKEKGDIPEGYSVSREKKERFSLILESASTNQTSMYLCASSRPGQGDEKLFFGSGTQLSVL.

This clonotype was detected ten times or more. The chain couples TRBV28 to TRBJ2-1; D is possibly TRBD1 (6 bases). V lost 7 bases and J 0 bases, leaving 16 bases between the germline ends. This CDR3 region has 16 residues. Germline V gene sequence: CDR1 MDHEN, CDR2 SYDVKM. The CDR3 region is CASIALKDSSYNEQFF. The CDR3 DNA follows: TGTGCCAGCATAGCCCTTAAGGACAGCTCCTACAATGAGCAGTTCTTC.

For this clonotype: This may come from a read error, since a much larger clone is one base off. The conserved phenylalanine or tryptophan normally closing the CDR3 is absent here, so this likely arose from a read error. The V gene is TRBV30, the J gene TRBJ1-2, with D unresolved. Trimming took 2 bases from V and 3 from J, leaving 10 bases between them. The CDR3 is 13 residues long. The V gene's germline CDR1 is GTSNPN and CDR2 SVGIG (reference sequence). The CDR3, as DNA: TGTGCCTGGAGTTTGGGCGGCGACTATGGCTACACCTCC. Its protein product is CAWSLGGDYGYTS.

The sample holds many counts of this clonotype. The chain has TRBV12-5 and TRBJ1-1; D uncertain. This CDR3 comprises 12 residues. Trimming cost V 3 bases and J 3 bases, with 5 bases left between them. Germline loops: CDR1 LGHNT, CDR2 FRNRAP. CDR3 nucleotide sequence: TGTGCTAGTGGTTTCGGGTACACTGAAGCTTTCTTT. This gives the protein CASGFGYTEAFF.